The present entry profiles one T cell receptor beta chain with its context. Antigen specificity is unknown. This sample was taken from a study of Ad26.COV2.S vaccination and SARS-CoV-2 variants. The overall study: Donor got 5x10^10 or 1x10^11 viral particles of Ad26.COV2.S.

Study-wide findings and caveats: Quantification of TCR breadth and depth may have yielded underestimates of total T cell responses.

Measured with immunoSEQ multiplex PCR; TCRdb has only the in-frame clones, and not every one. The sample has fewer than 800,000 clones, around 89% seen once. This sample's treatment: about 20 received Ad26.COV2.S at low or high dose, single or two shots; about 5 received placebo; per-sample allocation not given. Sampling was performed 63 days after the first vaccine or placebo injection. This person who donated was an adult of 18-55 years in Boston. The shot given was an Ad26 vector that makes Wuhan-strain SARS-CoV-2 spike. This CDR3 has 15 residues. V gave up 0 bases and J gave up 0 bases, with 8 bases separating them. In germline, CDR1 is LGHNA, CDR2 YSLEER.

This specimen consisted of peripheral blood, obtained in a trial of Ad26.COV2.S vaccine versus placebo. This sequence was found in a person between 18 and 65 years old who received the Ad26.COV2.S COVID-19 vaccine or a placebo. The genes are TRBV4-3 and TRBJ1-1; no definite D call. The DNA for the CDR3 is TGCGCCAGCAGCCAAGAATGGGGAGTGAACACTGAAGCTTTCTTT. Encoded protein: CASSQEWGVNTEAFF.